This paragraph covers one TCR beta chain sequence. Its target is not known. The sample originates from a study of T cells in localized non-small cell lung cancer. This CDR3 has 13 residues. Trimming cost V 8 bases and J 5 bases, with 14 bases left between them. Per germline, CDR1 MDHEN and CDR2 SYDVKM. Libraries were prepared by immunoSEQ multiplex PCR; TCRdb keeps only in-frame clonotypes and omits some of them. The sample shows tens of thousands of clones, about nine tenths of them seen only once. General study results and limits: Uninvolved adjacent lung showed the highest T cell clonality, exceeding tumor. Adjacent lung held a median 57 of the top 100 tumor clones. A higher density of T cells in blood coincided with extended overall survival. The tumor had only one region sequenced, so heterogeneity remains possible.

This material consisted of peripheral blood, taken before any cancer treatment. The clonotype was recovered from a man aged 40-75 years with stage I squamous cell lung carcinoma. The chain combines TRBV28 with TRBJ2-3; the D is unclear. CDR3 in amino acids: CASEWSVRDTQYF. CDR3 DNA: TGTGCCAGCGAGTGGAGCGTTCGAGATACGCAGTATTTT.